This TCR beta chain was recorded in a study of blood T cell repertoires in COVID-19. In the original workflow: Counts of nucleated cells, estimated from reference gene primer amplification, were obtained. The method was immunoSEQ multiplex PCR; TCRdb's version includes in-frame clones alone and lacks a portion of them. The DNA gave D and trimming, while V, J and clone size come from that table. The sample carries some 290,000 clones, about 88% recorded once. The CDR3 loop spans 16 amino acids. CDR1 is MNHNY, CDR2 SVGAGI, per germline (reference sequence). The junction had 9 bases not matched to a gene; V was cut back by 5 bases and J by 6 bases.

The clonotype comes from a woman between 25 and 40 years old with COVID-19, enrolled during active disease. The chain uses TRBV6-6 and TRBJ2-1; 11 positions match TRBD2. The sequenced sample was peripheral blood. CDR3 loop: CASSPIAGGPVNEQFF. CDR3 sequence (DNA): TGTGCCAGCAGTCCTATAGCGGGAGGGCCGGTCAATGAGCAGTTCTTC.